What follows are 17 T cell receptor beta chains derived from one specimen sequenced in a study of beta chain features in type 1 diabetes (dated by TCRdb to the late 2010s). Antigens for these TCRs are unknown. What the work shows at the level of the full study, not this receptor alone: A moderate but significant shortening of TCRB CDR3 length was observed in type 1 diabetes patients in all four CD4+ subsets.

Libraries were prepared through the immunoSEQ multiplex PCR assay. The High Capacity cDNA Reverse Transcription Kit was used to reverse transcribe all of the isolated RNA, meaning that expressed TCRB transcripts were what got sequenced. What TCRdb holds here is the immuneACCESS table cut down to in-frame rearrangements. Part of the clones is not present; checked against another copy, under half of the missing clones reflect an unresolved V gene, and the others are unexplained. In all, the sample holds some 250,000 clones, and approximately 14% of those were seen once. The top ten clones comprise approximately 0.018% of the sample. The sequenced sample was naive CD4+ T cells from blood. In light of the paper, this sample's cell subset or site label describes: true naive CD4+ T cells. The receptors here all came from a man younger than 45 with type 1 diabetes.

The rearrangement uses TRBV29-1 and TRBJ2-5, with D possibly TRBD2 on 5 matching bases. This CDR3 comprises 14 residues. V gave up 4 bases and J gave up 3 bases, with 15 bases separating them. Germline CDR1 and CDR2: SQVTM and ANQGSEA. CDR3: CSVGRSPGKETQYF. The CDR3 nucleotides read TGCAGCGTTGGAAGAAGCCCGGGGAAAGAGACCCAGTACTTC.

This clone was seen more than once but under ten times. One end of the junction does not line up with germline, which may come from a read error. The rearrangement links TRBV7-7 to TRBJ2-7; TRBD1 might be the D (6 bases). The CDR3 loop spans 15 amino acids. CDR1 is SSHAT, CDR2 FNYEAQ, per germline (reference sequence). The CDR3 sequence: CASSLGHSPNYEQYF. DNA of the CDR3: TGTGCTAGCAGCTTGGGACACAGCCCGAACTACGAGCAGTACTTC.

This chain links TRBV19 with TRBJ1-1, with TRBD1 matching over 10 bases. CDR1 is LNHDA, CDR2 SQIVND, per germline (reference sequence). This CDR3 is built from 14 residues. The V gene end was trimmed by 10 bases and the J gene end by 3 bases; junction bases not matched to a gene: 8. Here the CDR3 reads CATTDRGDDTEAFF. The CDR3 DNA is TGTGCCACAACGGACAGGGGGGATGACACTGAAGCTTTCTTT.

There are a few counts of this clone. CDR3 amino acids: CASSYHGQAALGYTF. The DNA of the CDR3 is TGTGCCAGCAGTTACCACGGACAGGCTGCCCTTGGCTACACCTTC. The J gene is TRBJ1-2, the V gene TRBV6-5; 7 positions agree with TRBD1. Unmatched junction bases numbered 10, after V lost 2 bases and J lost 7 bases. In germline, CDR1 is MNHEY, CDR2 SVGAGI. The CDR3 consists of 15 residues.

CDR3 DNA: TGTGCCAGCCGACTTAACCGGAGTTCACCCCTCCACTTT. This codes for CASRLNRSSPLHF. The V call is TRBV27, the J call TRBJ1-6; D uncertain. Germline V lookup: CDR1 MNHEY, CDR2 SMNVEV (reference sequence). The V end was cut by 8 bases, the J end by 9 bases, with 14 bases between. The CDR3 is 13 residues long.

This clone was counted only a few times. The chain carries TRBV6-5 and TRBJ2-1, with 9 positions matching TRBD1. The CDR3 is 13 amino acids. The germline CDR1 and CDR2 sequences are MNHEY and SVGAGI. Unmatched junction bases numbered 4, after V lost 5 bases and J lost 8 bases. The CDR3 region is CASSRDREYEQFF. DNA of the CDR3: TGTGCCAGCAGTCGGGACAGGGAGTATGAGCAGTTCTTC.

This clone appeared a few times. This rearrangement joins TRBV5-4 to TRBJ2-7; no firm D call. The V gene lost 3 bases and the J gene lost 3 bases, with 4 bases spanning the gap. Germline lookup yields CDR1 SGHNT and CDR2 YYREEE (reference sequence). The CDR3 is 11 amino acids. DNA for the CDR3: TGTGCCAGCAGCTCAGACTACGAGCAGTACTTC. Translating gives CASSSDYEQYF.

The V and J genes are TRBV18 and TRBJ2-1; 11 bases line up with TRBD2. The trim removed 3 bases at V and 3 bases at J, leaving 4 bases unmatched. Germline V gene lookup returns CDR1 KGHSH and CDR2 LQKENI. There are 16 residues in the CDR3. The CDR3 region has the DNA TGTGCCAGCTCACCGGAGACTAGCGGGGTCTACAATGAGCAGTTCTTC. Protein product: CASSPETSGVYNEQFF.

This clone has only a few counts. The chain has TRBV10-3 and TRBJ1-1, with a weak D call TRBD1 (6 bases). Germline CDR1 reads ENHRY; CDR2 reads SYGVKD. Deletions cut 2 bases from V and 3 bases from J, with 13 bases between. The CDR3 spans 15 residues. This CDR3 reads CAISELQGGDTEAFF. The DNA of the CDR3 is TGTGCCATCAGTGAGCTACAGGGTGGGGACACTGAAGCTTTCTTT.

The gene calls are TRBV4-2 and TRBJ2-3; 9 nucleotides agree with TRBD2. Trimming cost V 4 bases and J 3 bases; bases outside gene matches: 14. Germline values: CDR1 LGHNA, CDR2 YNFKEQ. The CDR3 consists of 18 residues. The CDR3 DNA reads TGTGCCAGCAGCCCCAAAGGTGGGAATAGCGGGAGAACAGATACGCAGTATTTT. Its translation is CASSPKGGNSGRTDTQYF.

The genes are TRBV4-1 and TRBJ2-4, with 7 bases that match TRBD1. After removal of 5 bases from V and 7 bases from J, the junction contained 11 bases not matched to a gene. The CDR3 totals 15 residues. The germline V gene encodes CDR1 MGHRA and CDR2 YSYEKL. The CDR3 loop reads CASSEQGLALNIQYF. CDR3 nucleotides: TGCGCCAGCAGCGAACAGGGGTTGGCGTTGAACATTCAGTACTTC.

The CDR3 region has the DNA TGCAGCGTTGTGGACAAGGACGAAAAACTGTTTTTT. Encoded protein: CSVVDKDEKLFF. The genes are TRBV29-1 and TRBJ1-4, with a weak D call TRBD1 (5 bases). There are 12 residues in the CDR3. Germline CDR1 and CDR2: SQVTM and ANQGSEA. Trimming took off 4 bases at V and 8 bases at J, with 11 bases between the two ends.

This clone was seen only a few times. The chain's CDR3 is CASSQDLRGLRAEAFF. The CDR3 DNA follows: TGCGCCAGCAGCCAAGATCTTAGGGGTCTTAGGGCTGAAGCTTTCTTT. The chain is built from TRBV4-1 and TRBJ1-1; weak D call: TRBD1 (5 bases). Trimming took off 0 bases at V and 6 bases at J, with 17 bases between the two ends. CDR1 MGHRA and CDR2 YSYEKL come from the germline V gene. The CDR3 covers 16 residues.

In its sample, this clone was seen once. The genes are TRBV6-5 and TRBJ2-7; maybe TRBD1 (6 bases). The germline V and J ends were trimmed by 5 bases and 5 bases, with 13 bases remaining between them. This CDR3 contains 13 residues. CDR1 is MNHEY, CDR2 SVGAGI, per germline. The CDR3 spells CASSIQGIHEQYF. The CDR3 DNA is TGTGCCAGCAGTATACAGGGAATCCACGAGCAGTACTTC.

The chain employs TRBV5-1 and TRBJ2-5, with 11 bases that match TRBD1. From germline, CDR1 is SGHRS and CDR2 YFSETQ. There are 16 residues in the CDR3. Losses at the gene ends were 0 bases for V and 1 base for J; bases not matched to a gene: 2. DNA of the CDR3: TGCGCCAGCAGCTTGGTCGGGACAGGGGGCCAAGAGACCCAGTACTTC. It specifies CASSLVGTGGQETQYF.

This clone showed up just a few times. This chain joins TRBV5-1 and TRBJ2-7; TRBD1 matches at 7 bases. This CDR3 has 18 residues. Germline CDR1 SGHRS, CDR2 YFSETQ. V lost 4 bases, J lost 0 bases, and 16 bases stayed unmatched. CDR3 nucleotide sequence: TGCGCCAGCAGCCATCGCCTTACAGGGGACGGTACCTCCTACGAGCAGTACTTC. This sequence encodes CASSHRLTGDGTSYEQYF.

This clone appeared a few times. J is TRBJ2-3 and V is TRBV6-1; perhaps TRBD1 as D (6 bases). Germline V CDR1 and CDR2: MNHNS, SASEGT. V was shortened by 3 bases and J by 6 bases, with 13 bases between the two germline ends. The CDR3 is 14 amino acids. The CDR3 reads CASSEGASGDTQYF. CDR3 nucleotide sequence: TGTGCCAGCAGTGAGGGGGCGAGCGGCGATACGCAGTATTTT.